These T cell receptor beta chains were read from a single sample in a study of response to subunit inactivated influenza vaccine. TCRdb reanalysed the RT-PCR reads using MiXCR and keeps one entry per CDR3 protein. The sample includes roughly 710,000 distinct CDR3 sequences, around 15% of them seen just once. This specimen was PBMCs from blood, taken 14 to 15 days before vaccination. The receptors here all came from a man aged 50 to 59 who received an inactivated influenza vaccine. Both conserved end residues are part of each CDR3. D genes are given only for firm matches. Clone size is given for some rows only: seen once, a few or many times, or a class if the clone is expanded.

cdr3_nt | cdr3_aa | clone_size | d_call | j_call | v_call
TGTGCCAGCAGCCCTAGCGGGGGGGCAAATGAGCAGTTCTTC | CASSPSGGANEQFF | many | TRBD2 | TRBJ2-1 | TRBV11-2
TGTGCCAGCAGTCCAGGGATTAGCTCCTACGAGCAGTACTTC | CASSPGISSYEQYF | few | - | TRBJ2-7 | TRBV12-3/TRBV12-4
TGTGCCAGCAGCTTAGGCACGGGTATGCAGTACTTC | CASSLGTGMQYF | many | - | TRBJ2-5 | TRBV7-9
TGTGCCAGCTCACCCTTGGGGGATCTCGAGCAGTACTTC | CASSPLGDLEQYF | - | - | TRBJ2-7 | TRBV18
TGTGCCAGCAGTACTACTAGTGCCAATGAGCAGTTCTTC | CASSTTSANEQFF | few | - | TRBJ2-1 | TRBV12-3/TRBV12-4
TGTGCCAGCAGTTTACGGACTAGCCGAAGCACAGATACGCAGTATTTT | CASSLRTSRSTDTQYF | - | TRBD2 | TRBJ2-3 | TRBV12-3/TRBV12-4
TGCAGTGCTAGTCGGAGGGCGAGCACAGATACGCAGTATTTT | CSASRRASTDTQYF | few | - | TRBJ2-3 | TRBV20-1
TGTGCCAGCGCACCGGGACAGGGCCGCAATCAGCCCCAGCATTTT | CASAPGQGRNQPQHF | few | TRBD1 | TRBJ1-5 | TRBV27
TGTGCCAGCAGCAGCGGGAGGTATCAAGAGACCCAGTACTTC | CASSSGRYQETQYF | few | TRBD2 | TRBJ2-5 | TRBV4-2
TGTGCCATCAGTGACGGACCCAAAGAAACCCAGTACTTC | CAISDGPKETQYF | - | - | TRBJ2-5 | TRBV10-3
TGTGCCAGCAGCCCGGCACGGGGCGTCCCCTCCTACAATGAGCAGTTCTTC | CASSPARGVPSYNEQFF | few | - | TRBJ2-1 | TRBV7-7
TGTGCCAGCAGCCAAGTCGACTCTGGGGCCAACGTCCTGACTTTC | CASSQVDSGANVLTF | few | - | TRBJ2-6 | TRBV2
TGTGCCAGCAGCTTCGCTAGCGGGGGGGCGTCCGAGCAGTACTTC | CASSFASGGASEQYF | few | TRBD2 | TRBJ2-7 | TRBV12-3/TRBV12-4
TGTGCCAGCAGTCACGACAGACGCACAGATACGCAGTATTTT | CASSHDRRTDTQYF | many | - | TRBJ2-3 | TRBV28
TGTGCCAGCAGTTCACCGGGACTAGCGGTTGAGCAGTTCTTC | CASSSPGLAVEQFF | - | TRBD2 | TRBJ2-1 | TRBV28
TGTGCCAGCAGCCAAGACAAAGGGACCATGGCCGGCTACACCTTC | CASSQDKGTMAGYTF | few | - | TRBJ1-2 | TRBV4-2
TGTGCCAGCAGCTTGAGGGTAGCGGGGGCTGTAGATACGCAGTATTTT | CASSLRVAGAVDTQYF | - | TRBD2 | TRBJ2-3 | TRBV5-5
TGTGCCAGCAGCTCCCCACCAAGCAATCAGCCCCAGCATTTT | CASSSPPSNQPQHF | - | - | TRBJ1-5 | TRBV28
TGTGCCACTCTAGGACAGGGGTTACCCTACGAGCAGTACTTC | CATLGQGLPYEQYF | - | TRBD1 | TRBJ2-7 | TRBV2
TGCAGTGCTAGAGATCCCCGACAGGGGGTTGTTAGGCAGTTCTTC | CSARDPRQGVVRQFF | - | TRBD1 | TRBJ2-1 | TRBV20-1
TGTGCCAGCAGCATCGGACTAGCAAATGAGCAGTTCTTC | CASSIGLANEQFF | - | TRBD2 | TRBJ2-1 | TRBV7-9
TGTGCCAGTAGGGGAGGGGGCATTCAATCACCCCTCCACTTT | CASRGGGIQSPLHF | - | TRBD1 | TRBJ1-6 | TRBV12-3/TRBV12-4
TGTGCCAGCAGTTTCAGTCCAGGGGTCACCGGGGAGCTGTTTTTT | CASSFSPGVTGELFF | many | - | TRBJ2-2 | TRBV12-3/TRBV12-4
TGTGCCAGCAGCCGCCAACTCAATCAAGGGGGCGACGAGCAGTACTTC | CASSRQLNQGGDEQYF | few | TRBD1 | TRBJ2-7 | TRBV5-5
- | CASSTFGTGISNEQFF | - | - | TRBJ2-1 | TRBV12-3/TRBV12-4
TGTGCCAGCAGCTTAAACAGGGGGCGAAAATCCTACGAGCAGTACTTC | CASSLNRGRKSYEQYF | few | TRBD1 | TRBJ2-7 | TRBV11-2
TGTGCCAGCAGCCATATAGCGGGGGGGAGCACAGATACGCAGTATTTT | CASSHIAGGSTDTQYF | few | TRBD2 | TRBJ2-3 | TRBV4-2
TGTGCCAGCAGCTTTAACAGGGGGAGCGAGCAGTACTTC | CASSFNRGSEQYF | few | TRBD1 | TRBJ2-7 | TRBV7-3
TGTGCCAGCAGTTACCATCGGGGGGCCCTGAATGAGCAGTTCTTC | CASSYHRGALNEQFF | few | - | TRBJ2-1 | TRBV6-5
TGTGCCAGCAGCCCCGGGACAGGGGGGACCTATAATTCACCCCTCCACTTT | CASSPGTGGTYNSPLHF | - | TRBD1 | TRBJ1-6 | TRBV11-2
TGTGCCAGCAGTGGAACCGGACTAGCGGGACCCAACTCCTACAATGAGCAGTTCTTC | CASSGTGLAGPNSYNEQFF | - | TRBD2 | TRBJ2-1 | TRBV6-1
TGTGCCAGCAGCAACCCGACTCGTGATACGCAGTATTTT | CASSNPTRDTQYF | - | - | TRBJ2-3 | TRBV7-2
TGTGCCAGCAGCCAAGGATCGGGAGTCCAAGAGACCCAGTACTTC | CASSQGSGVQETQYF | few | - | TRBJ2-5 | TRBV4-2
TGTGCCAGCAGTGACCTTGCGTCTGAGCAGTTCTTC | CASSDLASEQFF | - | - | TRBJ2-1 | TRBV7-2
TGTGCCAGCAGCCTTCTCCGGGGGCTTAACAATGAGCAGTTCTTC | CASSLLRGLNNEQFF | - | - | TRBJ2-1 | TRBV7-6
TGTGCCAGCCGTACTCGGAATCCAGGGAGGGATACGCAGTATTTT | CASRTRNPGRDTQYF | many | - | TRBJ2-3 | TRBV27
TGTGCCACCAGTGTCCGTGGGGGGCCCGGGGAGCTGTTTTTT | CATSVRGGPGELFF | - | - | TRBJ2-2 | TRBV24-1
TGTGCCAGCAGTTTAGGGACTAGCAGCAAGACCCAGTACTTC | CASSLGTSSKTQYF | few | TRBD2 | TRBJ2-5 | TRBV12-3/TRBV12-4
TGTGCCAGCAGCTTTAGCGGGATCTCTAACAATGAGCAGTTCTTC | CASSFSGISNNEQFF | few | TRBD2 | TRBJ2-1 | TRBV13
TGTGCCAGCAGCTTAGGGCAGGGGCGGACCTACGAGCAGTACTTC | CASSLGQGRTYEQYF | many | - | TRBJ2-7 | TRBV7-2
TGTGCCAGCAGCACCGCGGGGGGGGATTTTGATGAGCAGTTCTTC | CASSTAGGDFDEQFF | - | TRBD2 | TRBJ2-1 | TRBV3-1
TGTGCCAGCAGTTGGCTCTCCAACGAGCAGTACTTC | CASSWLSNEQYF | - | - | TRBJ2-7 | TRBV28
TGTGCCAGCAGCGCGGGTCTTCTTGCATCCTACGAGCAGTACTTC | CASSAGLLASYEQYF | - | - | TRBJ2-7 | TRBV9
TGTGCCAGCAGCGTAGAACTGGGAATCACAGATACGCAGTATTTT | CASSVELGITDTQYF | - | - | TRBJ2-3 | TRBV9
TGTGCCAGCAGTTTCGAAAGACGGACTAGCACAGATACGCAGTATTTT | CASSFERRTSTDTQYF | few | - | TRBJ2-3 | TRBV28
TGTGCCAGCAGTCCATCCACAGGGGGCGGGGGAGAGACCCAGTACTTC | CASSPSTGGGGETQYF | many | TRBD1 | TRBJ2-5 | TRBV27
TGTGCCAGCAGCCCTCGGACTAGCGGGAGTCATTACGAGCAGTACTTC | CASSPRTSGSHYEQYF | few | TRBD2 | TRBJ2-7 | TRBV7-6
TGTGCCAGCAGCTCCAGCGGGGGGTCGGTTGGGCAGTACTTC | CASSSSGGSVGQYF | - | TRBD2 | TRBJ2-7 | TRBV7-2
TGCGCCAGCAGCCAAGCCCAACTCCGGGACTATCGTAGCTCCTACAATGAGCAGTTCTTC | CASSQAQLRDYRSSYNEQFF | few | TRBD2 | TRBJ2-1 | TRBV4-1